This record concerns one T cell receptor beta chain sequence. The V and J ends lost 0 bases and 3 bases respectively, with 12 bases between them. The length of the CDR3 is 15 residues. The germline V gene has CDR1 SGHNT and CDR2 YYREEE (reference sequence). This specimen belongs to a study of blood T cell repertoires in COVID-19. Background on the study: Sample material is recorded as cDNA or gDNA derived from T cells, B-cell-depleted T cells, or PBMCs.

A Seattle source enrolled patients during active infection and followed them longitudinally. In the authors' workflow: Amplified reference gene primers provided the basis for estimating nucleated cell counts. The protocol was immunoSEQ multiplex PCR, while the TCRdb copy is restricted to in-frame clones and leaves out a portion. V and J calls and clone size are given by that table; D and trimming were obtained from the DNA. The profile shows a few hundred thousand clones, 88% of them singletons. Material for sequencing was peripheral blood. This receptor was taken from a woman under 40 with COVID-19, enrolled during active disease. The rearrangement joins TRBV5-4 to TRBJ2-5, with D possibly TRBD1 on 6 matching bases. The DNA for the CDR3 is TGTGCCAGCAGCTTGGCAGGGGCGGGTGAAGAGACCCAGTACTTC. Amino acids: CASSLAGAGEETQYF.